The entry below gives a single TCR beta chain sequence along with its context. This clonotype has ten or more counts. Its antigen is not yet known. No base qualities exist here, and no much larger clone lies one base off it. These data are taken from a study of T cells in Graves' hyperthyroidism and ophthalmopathy (dated by TCRdb to the late 2010s). With respect to the entire study: Peripheral blood samples were taken at the time of initial diagnosis, prior to any treatment. A discovery cohort of about a hundred patients, about 44 with Graves' ophthalmopathy and 57 with stable Graves' hyperthyroidism, was used to find distinguishing TCR V-J signatures. Prospective prediction of ophthalmopathy was tested in an independent validation cohort of approximately 19 hyperthyroidism patients and 15 to 17 patients who later progressed to ophthalmopathy. The roughly 90 discovery patients were divided at random into training and test sets in a 7:3 ratio. In over five Graves' hyperthyroidism patients, the study also compared T-cell repertoires from thyroid tissue with T-cell repertoires from blood. Once sampling was done, hyperthyroidism patients were given methimazole at a starting dose of 30 mg daily, whereas ophthalmopathy patients were given high-dose intravenous methylprednisolone. TCR Vbeta CDR3 sequencing of 135 peripheral blood samples (over 40 ophthalmopathy, 75 hyperthyroidism and about 17 progressor patients) is reported in the paper. The investigation overall reported the following: No statistical method was used to set the sample size in advance, and investigators knew the group allocation. Blood samples also contained most of the expanded thyroid clonotypes (frequency above 0.001), which suggests that blood repertoires may reflect thyroid immune responses. In validation, progression to ophthalmopathy was predicted by the model with 70.59% sensitivity and around 76% specificity, a median of approximately 6.5 months before onset. In cross-validation, a model built on a 13 V-J signature told ophthalmopathy apart from stable hyperthyroidism with roughly 87% sensitivity and around 83% specificity, and in testing the same model reached 80%/75%.

The TCR beta CDR3 regions were amplified from RNA transcripts. The TCR CDR3 was subjected to a first round of RT-PCR using the HTBI primer set and the Qiagen OneStep RT-PCR kit. Libraries were constructed in a second round of multiplex PCR, after which size selection and purification were performed. The libraries were sequenced on an Illumina HiSeq2000 using paired-end 100 bp reads. In the paper's pipeline: SOAPnuke was used to process the raw data, removing reads that contained adapters or uncalled bases, had a mean Phred below 15, or lacked an exact match to the constant primer or identifier. High-quality paired reads were merged with COPE v1.2.5, and unique nucleotide sequences were defined as clonotypes. Clonotypes were aligned to IMGT TRBV, TRBD and TRBJ reference segments using MiTCR v1.1. The analysis included only V-J combinations with a frequency above 0.0001, which together covered 99% to 99.2% of the repertoires. The TCS score was defined as F50 (clonal expansion) divided by E x V (chaos), with BLOSUM62-based TCRdist calculated between CDR3 peptides within each V-J. Welch's t-statistics and random forest reduced 500 to 550 V-J features to about 12, which were used in a naive Bayes classifier (R e1071). TCRdb passed the public sequencing reads through fastp at Q25 and MiXCR, retaining productive beta sequences. Rows matching on CDR3 protein sequence are summarized as one entry with the most common DNA and genes. Clone size and V and J calls follow TCRdb, not the original study. The sample data list 400,000 or so distinct CDR3 sequences, and about 14% of these were observed just once. The ten top clones hold around a fifth of the sample.

V gives up 3 bases and J gives up 4 bases, and the segment between their germline ends measures 13 bases. The CDR3 measures 15 amino acids from cysteine to phenylalanine. This entry keeps only the CDR3 DNA: 45 bases, framed from base 1. Looking up the germline V gene yields CDR1 SNHLY and CDR2 FYNNEI. Moderately to severely active disease, a Clinical Activity Score of at least 3, a NOSPECS grade of at least 4, and a duration under 3 months were present in ophthalmopathy patients. Patients with uncontrolled infections, other autoimmune diseases, pregnancy or lactation were excluded. Diagnoses were based on clinical symptoms, serum thyroxine and TRAb, thyroid ultrasound and orbital computed tomography. PBMCs were isolated from 10 ml of fresh peripheral blood by Ficoll-Paque density gradient centrifugation. Total RNA was extracted with Trizol reagent, and quality was checked on an Agilent 2100 Bioanalyzer.

The V gene is TRBV2 and the J gene is TRBJ2-1; the D gene is perhaps TRBD1, on 6 matching bases. This clonotype originated in a woman aged 25 to 39 with Graves' ophthalmopathy. The sample consisted of blood. CDR3 protein: CASSDPGTIYNEQFF. The nucleotide sequence reads TGTGCCAGCAGTGACCCCGGGACAATTTACAATGAGCAGTTCTTC.